Below are 32 T cell receptor beta chains sequenced from a single sample in a study of CD8+CD57+ T cells in acquired aplastic anemia. TCR beta VDJ and CDR3 were profiled, and genomic DNA was the template. Using its own MiXCR run on the reads, TCRdb lists one record per CDR3 protein. The sample yields 150,000 to 200,000 distinct CDR3 sequences, around 48% seen once. In patients chosen for sequencing, flow cytometry had shown CD8+CD57+ cell expansion. The sequenced sample was sorted CD4+, CD8+, or CD8+CD57+ T cells (not recorded which) from PBMCs. The source of these receptors is a human donor with aplastic anemia.

This clonotype was counted many times. This CDR3 reads CASSLTSDTQYF. In DNA, the CDR3 is TGTGCCAGCAGTTTGACATCGGATACGCAGTATTTT. This chain links TRBV28 with TRBJ2-3, with no clear D. The V and J ends lost 3 bases and 6 bases respectively, with 7 bases between them. Germline CDR1 MDHEN, CDR2 SYDVKM. The CDR3 has 12 amino acids.

This clonotype appeared a single time. This rearrangement joins TRBV20-1 to TRBJ1-6; weak D call: TRBD1 (5 bases). The CDR3 loop spans 17 amino acids. Germline CDR1 DFQATT, CDR2 SNEGSKA (reference sequence). V was cut by 0 bases and J by 2 bases, with 14 bases left in between. The CDR3 here is CSARERSVGAYNSPLHF. The CDR3 DNA reads TGCAGTGCTAGAGAACGATCAGTGGGGGCCTATAATTCACCCCTCCACTTT.

The V gene is TRBV24-1, the J gene TRBJ2-3, with D perhaps matching TRBD1 (5 bases). Germline assignment: CDR1 KGHDR and CDR2 SFDVKD. This CDR3 is built from 14 residues. V lost 7 bases and J lost 4, with 14 bases in between. CDR3 protein: CATSGHKIADTQYF. CDR3 nucleotides: TGTGCCACCAGCGGACACAAAATAGCAGATACGCAGTATTTT.

The CDR3 is CASRPPLYTGELFF. The CDR3 nucleotides are TGCGCCAGTCGTCCACCACTCTACACCGGGGAGCTGTTTTTT. The chain employs TRBV5-1 and TRBJ2-2; D call uncertain. Deletions cut 8 bases from V and 3 bases from J, with 14 bases between. Germline V CDR1 and CDR2: SGHRS, YFSETQ. The CDR3 spans 14 residues. The entire variable domain, with the rest obtained from reference TRBV5-1 and TRBJ2-2, is as follows: KAGVTQTPRYLIKTRGQQVTLSCSPISGHRSVSWYQQTPGQGLQFLFEYFSETQRNKGNFPGRFSGRQFSNSRSEMNVSTLELGDSALYLCASRPPLYTGELFFGEGSRLTVL.

The rearrangement uses TRBV11-2 and TRBJ1-2, with D perhaps TRBD1 (6 bases). V lost 5 bases, J lost 7 bases, and 23 bases lay in between. CDR1 SGHAT and CDR2 FQNNGV come from the germline V gene. This CDR3 region has 16 residues. The CDR3 reads CASSAAGQGRGGGYTF. DNA for the CDR3: TGTGCCAGCAGCGCTGCAGGTCAAGGCAGGGGTGGTGGCTACACCTTC.

This clonotype showed up just a few times. This chain joins TRBV5-8 and TRBJ1-4; tentatively, D is TRBD1 (5 bases). The germline V gene encodes CDR1 SGHTS and CDR2 YDEGEE. The CDR3 runs 14 residues. Trimming stripped 4 bases from V and 8 bases from J, with 15 bases between. The CDR3 protein is CASSTGTAGEKLFF. DNA of the CDR3: TGTGCCAGCAGCACCGGGACGGCGGGGGAAAAACTGTTTTTT.

CDR3 loop: CATSEGASGPETQYF. In nucleotides, the CDR3 is TGTGCCACCAGTGAGGGTGCTAGCGGTCCGGAGACCCAGTACTTC. V is TRBV24-1 and J is TRBJ2-5, with 7 nucleotides matching TRBD2. Germline lookup yields CDR1 KGHDR and CDR2 SFDVKD. The CDR3 loop spans 15 amino acids. V gave up 4 bases and J gave up 5 bases; unmatched junction bases: 9.

This clonotype was counted at least ten times. The rearrangement links TRBV5-1 to TRBJ2-1; D possibly corresponds to TRBD2 (5 bases). This CDR3 contains 13 residues. Germline V gives CDR1 SGHRS, CDR2 YFSETQ. V lost 0 bases to trimming and J lost 10 bases, with 11 bases between them. The CDR3 region has the DNA TGCGCCAGCAGCTTGGGTGGTAGAGGGGAGCAGTTCTTC. The encoded protein is CASSLGGRGEQFF.

This rearrangement joins TRBV10-3 to TRBJ1-6, with 11 bases identical to TRBD1. The ends lost 3 bases at V and 7 bases at J; junction bases unmatched: 2. The CDR3 is 15 residues long. Germline-derived CDR1 and CDR2 are ENHRY and SYGVKD. The CDR3 DNA sequence: TGTGCCATCAGTGACAGGACAGGGGGCAATTCACCCCTCCACTTT. It encodes CAISDRTGGNSPLHF.

The rearrangement uses TRBV20-1 and TRBJ2-7; TRBD1 is a possible D gene (6 bases). The length of the CDR3 is 14 residues. Germline-derived CDR1 and CDR2 are DFQATT and SNEGSKA (reference sequence). Deletions cut 2 bases from V and 6 bases from J, with 17 bases between. CDR3 bases: TGCAGTGCTAGACGGCCAGGGGTGCCCCTCGAGCAGTACTTC. It specifies CSARRPGVPLEQYF.

There are many counts of this clonotype. The chain couples TRBV7-2 to TRBJ2-1; 12 nucleotides align to TRBD2. From germline, CDR1 is SGHTA and CDR2 FQGNSA. CDR3 length equals 16 residues. With 1 base clipped from V and 4 bases from J, the junction kept 2 bases outside the gene matches. The CDR3 loop reads CASSLEGTSGYNEQFF. CDR3 nucleotide sequence: TGTGCCAGCAGCTTAGAGGGGACTAGCGGGTACAATGAGCAGTTCTTC.

This clonotype was seen repeatedly, ten times or more. This rearrangement joins TRBV5-1 to TRBJ2-1; 7 bases agree with TRBD2. Germline V gives CDR1 SGHRS, CDR2 YFSETQ. Trimming cost V 3 bases and J 13 bases; bases outside gene matches: 10. The CDR3 totals 13 residues. The CDR3 loop is CASSSPDLAAQFF. The CDR3 nucleotides are TGCGCCAGCAGCTCGCCGGACCTAGCGGCCCAGTTCTTC.

This rearrangement joins TRBV5-1 to TRBJ2-1; TRBD2 agrees at 10 bases. The CDR3 has 14 amino acids. V lost 8 bases to trimming and J lost 6 bases; unmatched junction nucleotides: 8. Germline V gives CDR1 SGHRS, CDR2 YFSETQ. The CDR3 DNA reads as TGCGCCAGTACTTTAGCGGGAGGAGGCAATGAGCAGTTCTTC. This translates into CASTLAGGGNEQFF.

This clonotype was seen repeatedly, ten times or more. The chain joins TRBV7-9 to TRBJ1-1, with a weak D call TRBD1 (6 bases). Germline-derived CDR1 and CDR2 are SEHNR and FQNEAQ (reference sequence). Trimming left V 5 bases short and J 1 base short, with 17 bases between. This CDR3 comprises 16 residues. CDR3 sequence reads: CASSASRTTGNTEAFF. The DNA of the CDR3 is TGTGCCAGCAGCGCAAGTCGTACGACAGGGAACACTGAAGCTTTCTTT.

Here the CDR3 DNA reads TGCAGTGCTTCAGCGACCCATCAGCCCCAGCATTTT. Protein: CSASATHQPQHF. The J gene is TRBJ1-5, the V gene TRBV20-1; D is ambiguous. Germline CDR1 DFQATT, CDR2 SNEGSKA (reference sequence). The V gene lost 5 bases and the J gene lost 5 bases, with 10 bases spanning the gap. The CDR3 contains 12 residues.

The chain combines TRBV19 with TRBJ2-7; tentatively, D is TRBD2 (5 bases). The CDR3 loop spans 13 amino acids. V shed 4 bases and J shed 7 bases, with 14 bases lying between them. CDR1 is LNHDA, CDR2 SQIVND, per germline (reference sequence). As DNA, the CDR3 is TGTGCCAGTAGTACCGGTGGATGGAGGGAGCAGTACTTC. This sequence encodes CASSTGGWREQYF.

V and J are TRBV14 and TRBJ2-3, with D perhaps matching TRBD1 or TRBD2 (6 bases each). Trimming cost V 3 bases and J 5 bases, with 12 bases left between them. From germline, CDR1 is SGHDN and CDR2 FVKESK. The CDR3 runs to 14 residues. CDR3 DNA sequence: TGTGCCAGCAGCCAGGCACAGGGAGGAGATACGCAGTATTTT. Protein: CASSQAQGGDTQYF.

This clonotype was observed a handful of times. The chain uses TRBV5-4 and TRBJ2-1; D tentatively fits TRBD1 or TRBD2 (5 bases each). V lost 0 bases, J lost 5 bases, and 9 bases lay in between. This CDR3 contains 14 residues. Germline values: CDR1 SGHNT, CDR2 YYREEE (reference sequence). This CDR3 reads CASSLVRDDNEQFF. The CDR3, as DNA: TGTGCCAGCAGCTTGGTTAGGGACGACAATGAGCAGTTCTTC.

This clonotype appeared once. V gene TRBV25-1 combines with J gene TRBJ1-2; 9 bases align to TRBD1. V was pared by 3 bases and J by 0 bases, with 5 bases of the junction left unmatched. CDR3 length equals 16 residues. Germline CDR1 is MGHDK and CDR2 is SYGVNS. DNA of the CDR3: TGTGCCAGCAGTGATCCAAGGACAGGGGCTAACTATGGCTACACCTTC. It is translated as CASSDPRTGANYGYTF.

This rearrangement joins TRBV11-1 to TRBJ2-1, with 15 bases aligning to TRBD2. CDR1 SGHAT and CDR2 FQDESV come from the germline V gene (reference sequence). The V segment lost 4 bases and the J segment 9 bases; nucleotides outside the gene matches: 4. The CDR3 runs to 15 residues. CDR3: CASSWTSGRAFEQFF. As DNA, the CDR3 is TGTGCCAGCAGCTGGACTAGCGGGAGGGCCTTTGAGCAGTTCTTC.

With regard to this clonotype: A read error may account for a junction end that differs from germline. The rearrangement uses TRBV10-3 and TRBJ2-1; D might be TRBD1 (6 bases). This CDR3 has 17 amino acids. CDR1 is ENHRY, CDR2 SYGVKD, per germline. DNA of the CDR3: TGCGCCATCAGTGAGGGTCCCCAGGGGACCTCCTACAATGAGCAGTTCTTC. This codes for CAISEGPQGTSYNEQFF.

CDR3 coding DNA: TGTGCCAGCAGCTTAATTCGCCACGAGCAGTACTTC. This gives the protein CASSLIRHEQYF. The rearrangement joins TRBV7-8 to TRBJ2-7; D unresolved. Germline V gene sequence: CDR1 SGHVS, CDR2 FQNEAQ. The CDR3 is 12 residues long. Deletions cut 2 bases from V and 5 bases from J, with 7 bases between.

The table lists this clonotype with a few counts. The chain combines TRBV4-3 with TRBJ1-4; a weak D match, TRBD1 (5 bases). Germline V gives CDR1 LGHNA, CDR2 YSLEER. V lost 2 bases to trimming and J lost 7 bases, with 17 bases between them. The CDR3 sequence is 16 residues long. In nucleotides, the CDR3 is TGCGCCAGCAGCCAAAAACGTGGGGGGTGGGTTGAAAAACTGTTTTTT. Residues: CASSQKRGGWVEKLFF.

With regard to this clonotype: A single base separates this from a much larger clone, so it may be a read error. This sequence joins TRBV7-4 and TRBJ1-6; D ambiguous. Trimming left V 5 bases short and J 3 bases short, with 8 bases between. Germline CDR1 reads SGHVT; CDR2 reads SQSDAQ. The CDR3 totals 14 residues. The CDR3 DNA reads TGTGCCAGCAGCGCGCAGAACTATAATTCACCCCTCCACTTT. It encodes CASSAQNYNSPLHF. Looking up the rest from reference TRBV7-4 and TRBJ1-6 gives the full variable domain: GAGVSQSPRYKVAKRGRDVALRCDSISGHVTLYWYRQTLGQGSEVLTYSQSDAQRDKSGRPSGRFSAERPERSVSTLKIQRTEQGDSAVYLCASSAQNYNSPLHFGNGTRLTVT.

The chain employs TRBV25-1 and TRBJ1-4; D may be TRBD1 (5 bases). The CDR3 totals 15 residues. The germline gives CDR1 MGHDK, CDR2 SYGVNS. V was trimmed by 2 bases and J by 0 bases, leaving 7 bases between them. DNA for the CDR3: TGTGCCAGCAGTGAAGGGGGTGCAACTAATGAAAAACTGTTTTTT. Protein: CASSEGGATNEKLFF. The entire variable domain, with the rest obtained from reference TRBV25-1 and TRBJ1-4, is as follows: EADIYQTPRYLVIGTGKKITLECSQTMGHDKMYWYQQDPGMELHLIHYSYGVNSTEKGDLSSESTVSRIRTEHFPLTLESARPSHTSQYLCASSEGGATNEKLFFGSGTQLSVL.

Remarks on this clonotype: With a much larger clone just one base away, this may be a read error. This chain links TRBV19 with TRBJ1-1; the D gene is possibly TRBD1 (6 bases). The CDR3 is 11 amino acids. The germline V and J ends were trimmed by 9 bases and 6 bases, with 11 bases remaining between them. Germline assignment: CDR1 LNHDA and CDR2 SQIVND (reference sequence). In DNA, the CDR3 is TGTGCCAGCAGTGGGGGCGCTGAAGCTTTCTTT. The encoded protein is CASSGGAEAFF.

V usage is TRBV27 and J usage is TRBJ1-1; no firm D call. There are 14 residues in the CDR3. The germline V gene encodes CDR1 MNHEY and CDR2 SMNVEV (reference sequence). V lost 2 bases and J lost 1, with 8 bases in between. The CDR3 here is CASSLNGQNTEAFF. The CDR3 DNA reads TGTGCCAGCAGTTTAAACGGGCAGAACACTGAAGCTTTCTTT.

Concerning this clonotype itself: A junction end diverges from the germline sequence, so it may reflect a read error. This rearrangement joins TRBV2 to TRBJ1-5; D may be TRBD1 (5 bases). This CDR3 has 16 amino acids. Germline V CDR1 and CDR2: SNHLY, FYNNEI. CDR3 nucleotides: TGTGCCATCAGTGAGGGGCGGATTCATAGCAATCAGCCCCAGCATTTT. It is translated as CAISEGRIHSNQPQHF.

This clonotype was counted at least ten times. The rearrangement links TRBV5-6 to TRBJ1-1, with unresolved D. The CDR3 runs to 12 residues. Deletions cut 0 bases from V and 5 bases from J, with 5 bases between. Germline V gives CDR1 SGHDT, CDR2 YYEEEE. CDR3 nucleotides: TGTGCCAGCAGCTTGGAGCGAACTGAAGCTTTCTTT. Amino acid sequence: CASSLERTEAFF.

The V gene is TRBV15, the J gene TRBJ2-7; no reliable D call. Per the germline V gene, CDR1 is LNHNV and CDR2 is YYDKDF (reference sequence). The V gene lost 0 bases and the J gene lost 0 bases, with 3 bases spanning the gap. CDR3 length: 13 residues. CDR3 region: CATSREVSYEQYF. The CDR3 DNA is TGTGCCACCAGCAGAGAGGTCTCCTACGAGCAGTACTTC. The full variable domain, its missing parts supplied by reference TRBV15 and TRBJ2-7, is DAMVIQNPRYQVTQFGKPVTLSCSQTLNHNVMYWYQQKSSQAPKLLFHYYDKDFNNEADTPDNFQSRRPNTSFCFLDIRSPGLGDTAMYLCATSREVSYEQYFGPGTRLTVT.

Notes on this clonotype: This clone may be a read error of a much larger clone one base away. The chain is built from TRBV29-1 and TRBJ2-1; TRBD2 agrees at 8 bases. Germline loops: CDR1 SQVTM, CDR2 ANQGSEA. This CDR3 is 11 amino acids long. With 8 bases clipped from V and 10 bases from J, the junction kept 7 bases outside the gene matches. The CDR3 region has the DNA TGCAGCCCAGAAGTAGCGGGGGAGCAGTTCTTC. This sequence encodes CSPEVAGEQFF.

In this sample, this clonotype turned up many times. The rearrangement links TRBV19 to TRBJ1-1, with 7 bases identical to TRBD1. J lost 0 bases, V lost 10 bases, and 11 bases had no gene match. The germline CDR1 and CDR2 sequences are LNHDA and SQIVND (reference sequence). The length of the CDR3 is 15 residues. The CDR3 sequence is CATLPAGTVNTEAFF. The CDR3, as DNA: TGTGCCACCTTACCTGCCGGGACAGTGAACACTGAAGCTTTCTTT.